This T cell receptor (beta chain) originates from a study of healthy donors' naive CD4 and CD8 T cells. Whole-study context: All functional IMGT TCR alpha variants were covered by new primers.

Each TCR library used around 500 ng of total RNA and a linear amplification protocol. TCRdb reprocessed the reads via MiXCR and lists one record per CDR3 protein. Among around 200,000 distinct CDR3 sequences listed, 74% were seen once. Note on this clonotype: Its antigen is unknown.

The CDR3 totals 12 residues. Germline values: CDR1 SQVTM, CDR2 ANQGSEA. Trimming stripped 3 bases from V and 2 bases from J, with 8 bases between. Overall study results and limits: Naive CD4+ and CD8+ cells reportedly differed in usage of most V and J genes. CDR3 charge plus V and J genes appeared to account for approximately 14% of CD4/CD8 variance. Positive CDR3 charge linked to CD4+ cells, negative to CD8+ cells.

The V call is TRBV29-1, the J call TRBJ2-7; D gene unclear. The sequence came from a pool of human donors in good health; the sample pools cells from several healthy donors. What was sequenced was naive CD4+ and CD8+ T cells sorted from blood, pooled from several donors. CDR3 coding DNA: TGCAGCGTTGAGGTACAAACCTACGAGCAGTACTTC. Its translation is CSVEVQTYEQYF.